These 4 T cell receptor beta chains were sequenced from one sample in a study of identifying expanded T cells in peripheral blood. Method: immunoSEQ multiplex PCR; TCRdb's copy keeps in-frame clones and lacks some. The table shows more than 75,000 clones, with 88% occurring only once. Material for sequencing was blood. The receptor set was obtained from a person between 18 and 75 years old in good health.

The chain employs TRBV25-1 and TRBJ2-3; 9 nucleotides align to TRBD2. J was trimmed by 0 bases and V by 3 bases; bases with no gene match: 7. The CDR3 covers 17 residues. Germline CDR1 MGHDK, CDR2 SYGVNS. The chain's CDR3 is CASSDGLREGSTDTQYF. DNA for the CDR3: TGTGCCAGCAGTGATGGTTTGCGGGAGGGTAGCACAGATACGCAGTATTTT.

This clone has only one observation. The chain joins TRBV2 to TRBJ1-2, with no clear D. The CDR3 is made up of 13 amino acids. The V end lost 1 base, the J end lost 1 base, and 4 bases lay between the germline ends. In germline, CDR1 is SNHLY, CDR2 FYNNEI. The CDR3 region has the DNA TGTGCCAGCAGTGAAGGGGGTAACTATGGCTACACCTTC. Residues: CASSEGGNYGYTF.

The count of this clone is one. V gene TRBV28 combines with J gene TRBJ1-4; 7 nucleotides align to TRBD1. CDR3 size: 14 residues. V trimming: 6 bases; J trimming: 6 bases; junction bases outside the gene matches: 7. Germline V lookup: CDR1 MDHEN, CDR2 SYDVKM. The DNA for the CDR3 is TGTGCCAGCAGATTGACAGGGCCTTATGAAAAACTGTTTTTT. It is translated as CASRLTGPYEKLFF. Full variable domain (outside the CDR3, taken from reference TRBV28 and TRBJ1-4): DVKVTQSSRYLVKRTGEKVFLECVQDMDHENMFWYRQDPGLGLRLIYFSYDVKMKEKGDIPEGYSVSREKKERFSLILESASTNQTSMYLCASRLTGPYEKLFFGSGTQLSVL.

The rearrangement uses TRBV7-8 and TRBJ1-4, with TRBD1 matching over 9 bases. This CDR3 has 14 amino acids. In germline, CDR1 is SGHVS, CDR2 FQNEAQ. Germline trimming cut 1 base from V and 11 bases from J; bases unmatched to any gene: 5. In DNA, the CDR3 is TGTGCCAGCAGCTTAGGAGGAGGGACAGGGAAACTGTTTTTT. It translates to CASSLGGGTGKLFF.